This TCR beta chain is from a study of identical twins (dated by TCRdb to the mid-2010s). For context, the study as a whole: To test whether fetal clonotypes persist, this study deep-sequenced TCR alpha and beta repertoires from monozygotic twins, from unrelated adults of various ages, and from cord blood. To rule out contamination, replicate twin experiments were performed at different times with different library preparation protocols.

Broad study findings and their caveats: Compared with coincidental sharing between unrelated individuals, out-of-frame TCR alpha sequences shared between twins showed an excess of sequences with low generation probability. Abundant cord blood beta clonotypes carried fewer insertions; young adult naive repertoires showed a weaker similar trend, while memory repertoires showed none. In monozygotic twins, recombination models systematically underestimated out-of-frame TCR alpha sharing, but the models matched the sharing seen between unrelated individuals. The excess sharing between twins in beta out-of-frame sequences was weaker because fewer shared sequences reduced the signal-to-noise ratio. Because the same donors could not be followed over many years, the conclusions relied on cross-sectional statistical analysis. Zero-insertion analyses could be partly confounded by invariant T cells such as MAIT and iNKT, although diverse VJ usage argued against such confounding for most clonotypes.

This clonotype was picked up many times. Its antigen specificity is not known. No quality values exist for individual bases; no much larger clone is one base distant. Its CDR3 holds 17 amino acids, cysteine through phenylalanine. CDR3 DNA only is kept here, 51 bases in frame from base 1. The germline V gene yields KGHDR for CDR1 and SFDVKD for CDR2. V ends up 0 bases short and J 6 bases short, with an unmatched junction base count of 6. Every donor was a healthy Caucasian. Using Miltenyi CD45RO+ enrichment and human naive T-cell isolation kits, memory (CD45RO+) and naive T cells were isolated from PBMC. The protocol used for the library was 5' RACE. Data came from an Illumina HiSeq 2000. Template switching introduced a universal primer binding site; the final cDNA contained a unique molecular identifier, enabling accurate counting of TCR cDNA molecules. Specific primers in the conserved constant-segment region were used to synthesize first-strand cDNA for the TCR alpha and beta chains. To control for contamination, each cDNA library was double barcoded with a SMART-Mk sample barcode plus Illumina barcodes. Two successive PCR steps introduced TruSeq adapter sequences along with Illumina sample barcodes. TCR alpha and beta cDNA libraries were sequenced on the Illumina HiSeq platform with custom primers. The published analysis was carried out like this. Raw reads were processed with MiGEC to extract unique molecular identifiers, and MiXCR was used to determine CDR3 positions. Recombination models were inferred per individual with the repgenHMM and IGoR tools using an EM algorithm. The tcR package in R was used for shared clonotype analysis, with sharing normalized by the product of cloneset sizes. To study raw recombination free of thymic and clonal selection effects, out-of-frame nonproductive sequences were analyzed. In-frame beta chains were kept once TCRdb had trimmed the public reads at Q25 with fastp and called clones with MiXCR. A single entry per CDR3 protein holds the most common genes and DNA from its merged rows. TCRdb assigned the V and J calls; the authors' analysis was not used. This sample gives about 150,000 distinct CDR3 sequences in total; 3.5% of them show up just once. The top ten clonotypes cover 8% to 8.5% of the sample.

The specimen sequenced was memory T cells sorted from blood. In light of the paper, this sample's cell subset or site label describes: CD45RO+ enriched T cells. This receptor was identified in a man younger than 35 in good health. This sequence uses TRBV24-1 and TRBJ2-2; TRBD1 aligns with 10 central bases. The sequenced DNA is TGTGCCACCAGTGATTTGGGGGGGACAGGGGCGGCCGGGGAGCTGTTTTTT. The resulting protein is CATSDLGGTGAAGELFF.